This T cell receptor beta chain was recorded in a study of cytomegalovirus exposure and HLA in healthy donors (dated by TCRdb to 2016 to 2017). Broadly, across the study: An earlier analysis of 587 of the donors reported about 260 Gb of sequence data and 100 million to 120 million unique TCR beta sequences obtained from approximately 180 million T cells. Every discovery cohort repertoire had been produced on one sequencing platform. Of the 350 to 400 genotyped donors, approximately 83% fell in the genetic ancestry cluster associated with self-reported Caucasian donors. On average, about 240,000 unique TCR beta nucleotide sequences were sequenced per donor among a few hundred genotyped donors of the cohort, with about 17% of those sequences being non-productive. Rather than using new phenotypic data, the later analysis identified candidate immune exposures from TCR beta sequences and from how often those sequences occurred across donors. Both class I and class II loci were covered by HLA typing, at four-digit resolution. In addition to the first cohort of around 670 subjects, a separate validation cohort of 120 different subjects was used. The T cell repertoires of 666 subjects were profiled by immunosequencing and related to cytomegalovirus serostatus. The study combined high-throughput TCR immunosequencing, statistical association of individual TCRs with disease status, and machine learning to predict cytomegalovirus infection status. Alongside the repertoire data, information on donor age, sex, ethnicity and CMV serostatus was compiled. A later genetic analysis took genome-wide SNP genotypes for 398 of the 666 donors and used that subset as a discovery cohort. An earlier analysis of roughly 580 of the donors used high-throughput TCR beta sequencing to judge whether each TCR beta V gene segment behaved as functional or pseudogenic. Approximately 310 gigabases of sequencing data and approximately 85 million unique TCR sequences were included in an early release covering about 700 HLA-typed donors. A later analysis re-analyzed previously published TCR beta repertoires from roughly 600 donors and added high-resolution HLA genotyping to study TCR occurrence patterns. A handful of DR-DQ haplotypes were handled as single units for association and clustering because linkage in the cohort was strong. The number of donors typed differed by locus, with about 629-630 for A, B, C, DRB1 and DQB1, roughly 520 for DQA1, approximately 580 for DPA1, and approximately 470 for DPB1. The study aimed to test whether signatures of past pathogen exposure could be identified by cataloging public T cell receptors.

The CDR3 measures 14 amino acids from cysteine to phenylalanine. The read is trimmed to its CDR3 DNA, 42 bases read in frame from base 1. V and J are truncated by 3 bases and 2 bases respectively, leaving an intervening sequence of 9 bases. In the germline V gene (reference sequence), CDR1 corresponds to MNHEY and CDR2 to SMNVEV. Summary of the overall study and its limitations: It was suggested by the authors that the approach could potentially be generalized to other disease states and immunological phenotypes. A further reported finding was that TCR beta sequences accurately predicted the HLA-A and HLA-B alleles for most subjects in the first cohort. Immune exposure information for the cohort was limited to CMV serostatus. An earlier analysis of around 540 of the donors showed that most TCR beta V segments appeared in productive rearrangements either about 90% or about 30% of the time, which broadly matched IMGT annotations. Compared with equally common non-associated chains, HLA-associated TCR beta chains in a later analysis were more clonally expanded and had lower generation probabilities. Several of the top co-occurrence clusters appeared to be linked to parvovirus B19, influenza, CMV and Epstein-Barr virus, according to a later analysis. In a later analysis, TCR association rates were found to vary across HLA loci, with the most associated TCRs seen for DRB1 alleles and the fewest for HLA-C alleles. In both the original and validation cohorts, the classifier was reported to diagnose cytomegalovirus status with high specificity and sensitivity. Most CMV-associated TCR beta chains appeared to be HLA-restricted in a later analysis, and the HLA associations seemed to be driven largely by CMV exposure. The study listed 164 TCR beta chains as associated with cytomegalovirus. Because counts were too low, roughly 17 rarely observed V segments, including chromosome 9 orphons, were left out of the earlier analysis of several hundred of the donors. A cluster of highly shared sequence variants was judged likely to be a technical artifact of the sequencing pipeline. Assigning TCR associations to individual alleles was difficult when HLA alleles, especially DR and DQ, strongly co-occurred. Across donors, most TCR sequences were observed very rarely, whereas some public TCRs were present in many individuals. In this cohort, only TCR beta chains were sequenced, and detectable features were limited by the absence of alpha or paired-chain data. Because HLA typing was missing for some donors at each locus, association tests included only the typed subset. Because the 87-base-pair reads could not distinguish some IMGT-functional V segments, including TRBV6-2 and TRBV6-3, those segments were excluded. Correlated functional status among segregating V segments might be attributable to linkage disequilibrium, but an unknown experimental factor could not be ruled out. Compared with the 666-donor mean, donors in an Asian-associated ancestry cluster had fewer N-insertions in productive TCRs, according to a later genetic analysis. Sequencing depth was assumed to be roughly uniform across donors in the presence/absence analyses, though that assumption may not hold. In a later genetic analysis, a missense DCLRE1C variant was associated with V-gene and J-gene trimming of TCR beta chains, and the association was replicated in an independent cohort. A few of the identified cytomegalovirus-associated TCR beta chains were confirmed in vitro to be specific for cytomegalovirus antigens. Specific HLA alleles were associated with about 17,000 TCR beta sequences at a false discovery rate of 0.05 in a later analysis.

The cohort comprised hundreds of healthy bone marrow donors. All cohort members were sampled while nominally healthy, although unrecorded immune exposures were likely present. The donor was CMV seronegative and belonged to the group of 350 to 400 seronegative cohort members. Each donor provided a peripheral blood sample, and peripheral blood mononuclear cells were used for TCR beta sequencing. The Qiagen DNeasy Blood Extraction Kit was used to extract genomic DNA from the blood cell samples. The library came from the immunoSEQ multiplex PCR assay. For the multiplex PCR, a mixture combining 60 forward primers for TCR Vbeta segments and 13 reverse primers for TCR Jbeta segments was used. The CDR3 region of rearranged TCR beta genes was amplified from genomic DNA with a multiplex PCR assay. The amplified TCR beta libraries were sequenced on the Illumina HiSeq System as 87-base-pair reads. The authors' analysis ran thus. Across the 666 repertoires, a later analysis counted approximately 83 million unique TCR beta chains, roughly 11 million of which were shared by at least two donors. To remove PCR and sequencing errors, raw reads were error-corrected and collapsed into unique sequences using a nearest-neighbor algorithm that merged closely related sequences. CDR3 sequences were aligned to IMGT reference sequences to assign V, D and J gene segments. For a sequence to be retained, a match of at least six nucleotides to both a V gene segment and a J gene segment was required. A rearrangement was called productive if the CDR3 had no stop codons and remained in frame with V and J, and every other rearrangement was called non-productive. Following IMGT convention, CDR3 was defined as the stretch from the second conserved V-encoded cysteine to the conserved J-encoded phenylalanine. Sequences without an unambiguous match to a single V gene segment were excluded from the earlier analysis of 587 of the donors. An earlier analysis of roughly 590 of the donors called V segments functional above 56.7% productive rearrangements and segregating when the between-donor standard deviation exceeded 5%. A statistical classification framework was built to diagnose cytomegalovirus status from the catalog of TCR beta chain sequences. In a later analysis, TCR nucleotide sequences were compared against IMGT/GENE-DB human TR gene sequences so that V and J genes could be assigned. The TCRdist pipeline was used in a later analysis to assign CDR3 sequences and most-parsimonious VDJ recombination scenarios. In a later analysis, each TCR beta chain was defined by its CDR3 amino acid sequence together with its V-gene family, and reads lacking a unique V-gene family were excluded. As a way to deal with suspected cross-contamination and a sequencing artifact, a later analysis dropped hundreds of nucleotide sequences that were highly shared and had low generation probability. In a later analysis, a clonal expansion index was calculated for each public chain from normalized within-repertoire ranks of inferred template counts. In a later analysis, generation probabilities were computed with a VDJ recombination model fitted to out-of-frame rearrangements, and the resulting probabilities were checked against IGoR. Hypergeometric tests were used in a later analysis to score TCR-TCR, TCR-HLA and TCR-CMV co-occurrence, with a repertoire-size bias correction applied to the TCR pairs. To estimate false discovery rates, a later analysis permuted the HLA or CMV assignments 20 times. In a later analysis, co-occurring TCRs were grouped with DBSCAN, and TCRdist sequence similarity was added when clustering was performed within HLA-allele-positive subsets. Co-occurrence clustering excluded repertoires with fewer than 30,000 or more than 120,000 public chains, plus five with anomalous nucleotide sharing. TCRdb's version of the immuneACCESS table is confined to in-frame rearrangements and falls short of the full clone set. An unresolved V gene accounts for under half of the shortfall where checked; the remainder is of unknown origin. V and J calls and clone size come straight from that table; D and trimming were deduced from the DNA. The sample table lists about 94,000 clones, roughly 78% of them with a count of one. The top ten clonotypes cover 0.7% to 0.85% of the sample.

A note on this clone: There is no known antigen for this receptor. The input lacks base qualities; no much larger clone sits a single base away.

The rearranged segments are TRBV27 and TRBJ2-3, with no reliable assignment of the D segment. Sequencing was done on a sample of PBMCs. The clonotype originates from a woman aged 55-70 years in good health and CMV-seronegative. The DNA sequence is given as TGTGCCAGCAGTTTGGCTGCGGCCACAGATACGCAGTATTTT. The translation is CASSLAAATDTQYF.